The 32 T cell receptor beta chains reported below all come from one sample, sequenced in a study of T-cell memory formation after mild COVID-19. TCRdb reanalysed the 5' RACE reads using MiXCR and keeps one entry per CDR3 protein. This sample has approximately 260,000 distinct CDR3 sequences, with roughly 17% found just once. The material sequenced was PBMCs or a T cell subset sorted from them (not recorded which). Receptors originate from a man between 18 and 35 years old who had mild COVID-19 (a few samples of this study predate the infection). Cell type and time point are not known.

This clonotype has only a few counts. The chain has TRBV5-1 and TRBJ1-1, with no clear D. Germline assignment: CDR1 SGHRS and CDR2 YFSETQ. The CDR3 length is 14 residues. V was cut by 3 bases and J by 10 bases, with 19 bases left in between. CDR3 in amino acids: CASSSWSGNLLAFF. CDR3 DNA sequence: TGCGCCAGCAGCTCATGGAGCGGCAATTTATTAGCTTTCTTT.

This clonotype was observed a handful of times. The V and J genes are TRBV20-1 and TRBJ1-2; D is possibly TRBD1 (6 bases). The CDR3 runs to 16 residues. Trimming pared 3 bases from V and 0 bases from J, leaving 17 bases between. The germline V gene has CDR1 DFQATT and CDR2 SNEGSKA (reference sequence). CDR3 residues: CSARSRDTTSNYGYTF. Here the CDR3 DNA reads TGCAGTGCTAGGTCCCGGGACACTACTTCTAACTATGGCTACACCTTC.

This clonotype was seen ten or more times. V usage is TRBV24-1 and J usage is TRBJ2-5; TRBD2 agrees at 7 bases. Germline loops: CDR1 KGHDR, CDR2 SFDVKD. The V segment lost 7 bases and the J segment 0 bases; nucleotides outside the gene matches: 7. The CDR3 spans 15 residues. The CDR3 DNA reads as TGTGCCACCAGCGCCCTTCTAGCGGACCAAGAGACCCAGTACTTC. Its protein product is CATSALLADQETQYF.

This clonotype has more than one count but fewer than ten. This chain links TRBV6-6 with TRBJ2-1, with a weak D call TRBD2 (6 bases). CDR3 size: 15 residues. V gave up 0 bases and J gave up 7 bases, with 13 bases separating them. Germline V gene sequence: CDR1 MNHNY, CDR2 SVGAGI (reference sequence). The CDR3 DNA sequence: TGTGCCAGCAGTTACTCCGGGGGACTGCGGAATGAGCAGTTCTTC. Translation gives CASSYSGGLRNEQFF.

This clonotype was seen ten or more times. The J gene is TRBJ2-5, the V gene TRBV28; weak D call: TRBD2 (7 bases). Per germline, CDR1 MDHEN and CDR2 SYDVKM. Trimming cost V 2 bases and J 4 bases, with 14 bases left between them. CDR3 size: 15 residues. In DNA, the CDR3 is TGTGCCAGCAGTTTAGGGGGGGCCCGAGGAGAGACCCAGTACTTC. Amino acids: CASSLGGARGETQYF.

The sample holds a few counts of this clonotype. The chain is built from TRBV6-5 and TRBJ2-1; D tentatively fits TRBD1 or TRBD2 (7 bases each). The CDR3 length is 19 residues. V was trimmed by 2 bases and J by 1 base, leaving 21 bases between them. Germline V gives CDR1 MNHEY, CDR2 SVGAGI. As DNA, the CDR3 is TGTGCCAGCAGTTACCAGGGGGGGATTGGTGGCACATCCTACAATGAGCAGTTCTTC. It specifies CASSYQGGIGGTSYNEQFF.

The rearrangement uses TRBV18 and TRBJ2-3; D unclear. This CDR3 comprises 14 residues. V gave up 6 bases and J gave up 3 bases, with 13 bases separating them. Germline assignment: CDR1 KGHSH and CDR2 LQKENI. The chain's CDR3 is CASSKLARTDTQYF. The CDR3, as DNA: TGTGCCAGCTCCAAACTTGCTCGGACAGATACGCAGTATTTT.

This chain links TRBV7-2 with TRBJ1-2; weak D call: TRBD1 (6 bases). This CDR3 has 16 amino acids. Germline CDR1 is SGHTA and CDR2 is FQGNSA. Trimming took 5 bases from V and 1 from J, leaving 17 bases between them. The CDR3 reads CASSHAGTRGNYGYTF. The CDR3 nucleotides are TGTGCCAGCAGCCATGCCGGGACAAGGGGTAACTATGGCTACACCTTC.

This chain joins TRBV5-1 and TRBJ1-2; 10 nucleotides align to TRBD1. CDR3 length: 19 amino acids. Trimming at V came to 4 bases and at J to 5 bases, leaving 20 bases not matched to a gene. Per the germline V gene, CDR1 is SGHRS and CDR2 is YFSETQ. Here the CDR3 reads CASSPRAGTGESDPYGYTF. CDR3 coding DNA: TGCGCCAGCAGCCCTCGAGCGGGGACAGGGGAATCGGACCCTTATGGCTACACCTTC.

This clonotype has more than one count but fewer than ten. The V and J genes are TRBV7-2 and TRBJ1-1; 7 nucleotides align to TRBD1. The trim removed 6 bases at V and 5 bases at J, leaving 9 bases unmatched. The CDR3 is 14 residues long. Germline CDR1 and CDR2: SGHTA and FQGNSA. This chain's CDR3 is CASRGAGGGTEAFF. The CDR3 region has the DNA TGTGCCAGCAGGGGGGCAGGGGGAGGGACTGAAGCTTTCTTT.

This clonotype was recorded a few times. The DNA of the CDR3 is TGTGCCAGCAGCCCCCCGGCGAGGGCCACTGAAGCTTTCTTT. Its translation is CASSPPARATEAFF. The chain recombines TRBV28 with TRBJ1-1, with D uncertain. This CDR3 is 14 amino acids long. V lost 6 bases, J lost 4 bases, and 15 bases lay in between. Germline CDR1 reads MDHEN; CDR2 reads SYDVKM.

In its sample, this clonotype was seen a few times. The chain uses TRBV9 and TRBJ2-1, with 13 bases that match TRBD2. This CDR3 comprises 18 residues. The V gene end was trimmed by 1 base and the J gene end by 6 bases; junction bases not matched to a gene: 10. Germline V gene lookup returns CDR1 SGDLS and CDR2 YYNGEE. The CDR3 is CASSVRLAGGLAPNEQFF. The CDR3 nucleotides read TGTGCCAGCAGCGTACGACTAGCGGGGGGCCTCGCCCCCAATGAGCAGTTCTTC.

This clonotype was seen repeatedly, ten times or more. V is TRBV7-3 and J is TRBJ2-3; 9 bases are shared with TRBD2. CDR1 is SGHTA and CDR2 is FQGTGA in the germline V gene. The CDR3 is 14 residues long. Trimming removed 5 bases from V and 6 bases from J; junction bases left unmatched: 6. The CDR3 is CASSPGTSGDTQYF. DNA of the CDR3: TGTGCCAGCAGCCCAGGCACTAGCGGGGATACGCAGTATTTT.

The CDR3 here is CASSLSRLGEKLFF. CDR3 bases: TGTGCCAGCAGTCTCAGCCGTCTTGGCGAAAAACTGTTTTTT. The chain recombines TRBV7-2 with TRBJ1-4; no definite D call. CDR1 is SGHTA and CDR2 is FQGNSA in the germline V gene. This CDR3 is 14 amino acids long. V lost 6 bases to trimming and J lost 8 bases, with 16 bases between them. The full variable domain, its missing parts supplied by reference TRBV7-2 and TRBJ1-4, is GAGVSQSPSNKVTEKGKDVELRCDPISGHTALYWYRQSLGQGLEFLIYFQGNSAPDKSGLPSDRFSAERTGGSVSTLTIQRTQQEDSAVYLCASSLSRLGEKLFFGSGTQLSVL.

This clonotype showed up just a few times. This chain joins TRBV12-3 or TRBV12-4 and TRBJ1-6; no reliable D call. The CDR3 is made up of 13 amino acids. The V gene lost 2 bases and the J gene lost 8 bases, with 7 bases spanning the gap. The CDR3 sequence: CASSLNEDSPLHF. The CDR3 bases are TGTGCCAGCAGTTTAAATGAGGATTCACCCCTCCACTTT.

The rearrangement joins TRBV4-3 to TRBJ1-2, with 7 bases aligning to TRBD1. Germline V gene lookup returns CDR1 LGHNA and CDR2 YSLEER. This CDR3 spans 13 amino acids. With 2 bases clipped from V and 6 bases from J, the junction kept 3 bases outside the gene matches. The CDR3 here is CASSQSQGDGYTF. CDR3 bases: TGCGCCAGCAGCCAATCCCAGGGGGATGGCTACACCTTC.

This clonotype was picked up many times. The chain links TRBV5-1 to TRBJ2-5; 8 positions agree with TRBD1. J was trimmed by 3 bases and V by 4 bases; bases with no gene match: 2. Per the germline V gene, CDR1 is SGHRS and CDR2 is YFSETQ. This CDR3 spans 13 amino acids. The CDR3 here is CASSTTGEETQYF. CDR3 nucleotide sequence: TGCGCCAGCAGCACGACAGGGGAAGAGACCCAGTACTTC. Combining the CDR3 with reference TRBV5-1 and TRBJ2-5 gives the whole variable domain KAGVTQTPRYLIKTRGQQVTLSCSPISGHRSVSWYQQTPGQGLQFLFEYFSETQRNKGNFPGRFSGRQFSNSRSEMNVSTLELGDSALYLCASSTTGEETQYFGPGTRLLVL.

J is TRBJ1-1 and V is TRBV28; D is possibly TRBD1 (5 bases). Trimming pared 6 bases from V and 14 bases from J, leaving 22 bases between. This CDR3 has 13 residues. CDR1 and CDR2 (germline): MDHEN, SYDVKM. DNA for the CDR3: TGTGCCAGCAGGCCTCAGGGTATGCCCCGGTCCTTCTTT. It codes for CASRPQGMPRSFF.

This clonotype was counted a few times. This chain joins TRBV13 and TRBJ2-3, with 9 bases matching TRBD2. The germline V gene encodes CDR1 PRHDT and CDR2 FYEKMQ (reference sequence). The CDR3 runs to 16 residues. Trimming removed 7 bases from V and 2 bases from J; junction bases left unmatched: 10. CDR3 protein: CASTGSGGIFTDTQYF. The CDR3 DNA follows: TGTGCCAGCACCGGTAGCGGGGGCATCTTCACAGATACGCAGTATTTT.

This rearrangement joins TRBV5-1 to TRBJ1-2, with TRBD1 matching 9 bases. The germline V gene has CDR1 SGHRS and CDR2 YFSETQ. This CDR3 has 14 amino acids. The V segment lost 0 bases and the J segment 6 bases; nucleotides outside the gene matches: 3. Written as DNA, the CDR3 is TGCGCCAGCAGCTTGGCTGACAGGGGGGATGGCTACACCTTC. Protein: CASSLADRGDGYTF. The full variable domain, completed using reference TRBV5-1 and TRBJ1-2, is KAGVTQTPRYLIKTRGQQVTLSCSPISGHRSVSWYQQTPGQGLQFLFEYFSETQRNKGNFPGRFSGRQFSNSRSEMNVSTLELGDSALYLCASSLADRGDGYTFGSGTRLTVV.

The V gene is TRBV12-3 or TRBV12-4, the J gene TRBJ2-3; 7 bases line up with TRBD2. The CDR3 sequence is 14 residues long. The trim removed 4 bases at V and 5 bases at J, leaving 6 bases unmatched. This chain's CDR3 is CASSSGGEGDTQYF. The CDR3 nucleotides read TGTGCCAGCAGTTCTGGGGGGGAGGGAGATACGCAGTATTTT.

The chain carries TRBV6-2 or TRBV6-3 and TRBJ2-2; 9 bases map to TRBD2. The CDR3 totals 16 residues. V lost 6 bases and J lost 7; bases outside the gene matches: 12. The V gene's germline CDR1 is MNHEY and CDR2 SVGEGT. This CDR3 reads CASSLRASGVRGELFF. CDR3 in DNA: TGTGCCAGCAGCCTCAGGGCTAGCGGGGTGCGCGGGGAGCTGTTTTTT.

The J gene is TRBJ2-3, the V gene TRBV5-1; D ambiguous. The CDR3 loop spans 15 amino acids. Trimming left V 4 bases short and J 0 bases short, with 12 bases between. Looked up from germline, CDR1 is SGHRS and CDR2 is YFSETQ. The CDR3 DNA sequence: TGCGCCAGCAGCCCGGCAGTTACTAGCACAGATACGCAGTATTTT. Protein: CASSPAVTSTDTQYF.

The gene calls are TRBV4-3 and TRBJ1-1; D call uncertain. V was trimmed by 1 base and J by 12 bases, leaving 18 bases between them. CDR1 LGHNA and CDR2 YSLEER come from the germline V gene. The CDR3 runs 14 residues. The CDR3 sequence: CASSQVNDGRSPFF. CDR3 in DNA: TGCGCCAGCAGCCAAGTAAATGACGGTCGGTCGCCTTTCTTT.

This clonotype was seen at least ten times. The chain recombines TRBV7-9 with TRBJ1-4; D is uncertain. CDR3 size: 14 residues. Looked up from germline, CDR1 is SEHNR and CDR2 is FQNEAQ (reference sequence). V lost 3 bases and J lost 0, with 5 bases in between. CDR3 DNA sequence: TGTGCCAGCAGCTTCAGCGCAACTAATGAAAAACTGTTTTTT. Its translation: CASSFSATNEKLFF.

This sequence joins TRBV19 and TRBJ2-6; D uncertain. This CDR3 region has 16 residues. Per the germline V gene, CDR1 is LNHDA and CDR2 is SQIVND (reference sequence). V was trimmed by 2 bases and J by 0 bases, leaving 8 bases between them. For the CDR3, the DNA is TGTGCCAGTAGTATATGGAGCGCCTCTGGGGCCAACGTCCTGACTTTC. It specifies CASSIWSASGANVLTF.

This clonotype was seen only a few times. The CDR3 protein is CASSSQGGTGELFF. The CDR3 region has the DNA TGTGCCAGCAGTTCCCAGGGGGGCACCGGGGAGCTGTTTTTT. The V call is TRBV7-8, the J call TRBJ2-2, with D possibly TRBD1 on 7 matching bases. Trimming removed 6 bases at V and 4 bases at J, with 12 bases between. Germline V gives CDR1 SGHVS, CDR2 FQNEAQ. This CDR3 comprises 14 residues.

The chain joins TRBV5-1 to TRBJ2-3, with D possibly being TRBD1 (5 bases). Looked up from germline, CDR1 is SGHRS and CDR2 is YFSETQ. V shed 0 bases and J shed 9 bases, with 17 bases lying between them. The CDR3 length is 15 residues. The CDR3 bases are TGCGCCAGCAGCTTGGATAGGGGCCCACGATCAACGCAGTATTTT. Translation: CASSLDRGPRSTQYF.

The rearrangement joins TRBV3-1 to TRBJ1-5; D not certain. The CDR3 contains 12 residues. CDR1 and CDR2 (germline): LGHDT, YNNKEL (reference sequence). V lost 0 bases and J lost 10, with 7 bases in between. DNA for the CDR3: TGTGCCAGCAGCCAAGAAGACTCTCCCCAGCATTTT. The encoded protein is CASSQEDSPQHF.

This chain connects TRBV7-2 to TRBJ1-3, with a weak D call TRBD1 (6 bases). This CDR3 contains 15 residues. V dropped 1 base and J dropped 2 bases, with 9 bases sitting between them. Germline V gene lookup returns CDR1 SGHTA and CDR2 FQGNSA. This CDR3 is CASSLVWGPGNTIYF. CDR3 sequence (DNA): TGTGCCAGCAGCTTAGTTTGGGGGCCTGGAAACACCATATATTTT.

The chain combines TRBV5-4 with TRBJ2-7, with D possibly being TRBD2 (7 bases). Trimming took 4 bases from V and 3 from J, leaving 20 bases between them. Germline assignment: CDR1 SGHNT and CDR2 YYREEE (reference sequence). The CDR3 covers 16 residues. The CDR3 region is CASSPSGGAGIYEQYF. In nucleotides, the CDR3 is TGTGCCAGCAGCCCTTCGGGGGGCGCAGGAATCTACGAGCAGTACTTC.

In this sample, this clonotype turned up many times. The chain links TRBV27 to TRBJ2-3; no firm D call. Germline CDR1 MNHEY, CDR2 SMNVEV (reference sequence). V was pared by 3 bases and J by 4 bases, with 11 bases between. The CDR3 is made up of 14 amino acids. The chain's CDR3 is CASSFYLEPDTQYF. CDR3 coding DNA: TGTGCCAGCAGTTTTTACTTGGAGCCAGATACGCAGTATTTT.